Each of the 25 T cell receptor beta chains below was sequenced from the same sample in a study of T cell changes during pregnancy in multiple sclerosis. TCRdb keeps only in-frame clones here, not all; method: immunoSEQ multiplex PCR. The data show 23,000 or so clones, with roughly 85% seen just once and 6.5% to 9.5% held by the top ten. The input for sequencing was CD8+ T cells from peripheral blood mononuclear cells, taken in the first trimester of pregnancy. The receptors were gathered from a female donor in good health, enrolled as a control in a pregnancy study.

The chain recombines TRBV6-5 with TRBJ1-1, with 8 bases identical to TRBD1. Germline V lookup: CDR1 MNHEY, CDR2 SVGAGI. Trimming at V came to 5 bases and at J to 1 base, leaving 3 bases not matched to a gene. CDR3 size: 14 residues. The CDR3 nucleotides are TGTGCCAGCAGTGTTGGACAGGGGAACACTGAAGCTTTCTTT. Translated, it gives CASSVGQGNTEAFF.

CDR3: CASSQDLTESYGYTF. Written as DNA, the CDR3 is TGCGCCAGCAGCCAAGATCTTACCGAGTCCTATGGCTACACCTTC. This rearrangement joins TRBV4-3 to TRBJ1-2; D remains ambiguous. The CDR3 covers 15 residues. Germline-derived CDR1 and CDR2 are LGHNA and YSLEER. Trimming pared 0 bases from V and 4 bases from J, leaving 12 bases between.

As DNA, the CDR3 is TGTGCCAGCAGCTTAACGACTTCACATGTTGAGCAGTTCTTC. It encodes CASSLTTSHVEQFF. The chain carries TRBV7-3 and TRBJ2-1; D unclear. The V gene's germline CDR1 is SGHTA and CDR2 FQGTGA. Deletions cut 0 bases from V and 9 bases from J, with 12 bases between. The CDR3 extends over 14 amino acids.

V gene TRBV5-4 combines with J gene TRBJ2-5; no clear D gene. Germline V lookup: CDR1 SGHNT, CDR2 YYREEE (reference sequence). CDR3 size: 12 residues. V shed 0 bases and J shed 5 bases, with 5 bases lying between them. The CDR3 sequence: CASSLGVETQYF. CDR3 DNA sequence: TGTGCCAGCAGCTTGGGCGTCGAGACCCAGTACTTC.

The V and J genes are TRBV7-2 and TRBJ1-2, with D maybe TRBD1 (5 bases). Trimming took 1 base from V and 4 from J, leaving 13 bases between them. Looked up from germline, CDR1 is SGHTA and CDR2 is FQGNSA. The CDR3 covers 15 residues. The CDR3 loop is CASSLDEGRAYGYTF. CDR3 nucleotide sequence: TGTGCCAGCAGCTTAGATGAGGGGAGGGCCTATGGCTACACCTTC.

The genes are TRBV7-9 and TRBJ2-5, with 7 positions matching TRBD1. The CDR3 runs to 15 residues. Germline CDR1 reads SEHNR; CDR2 reads FQNEAQ (reference sequence). V shed 2 bases and J 0 bases; nucleotides not matched to a gene: 3. The CDR3 region is CASSLPGGDQETQYF. The CDR3 coding sequence is TGTGCCAGCAGCTTACCAGGGGGTGACCAAGAGACCCAGTACTTC.

Details on this clone: Being one base from a much bigger clone, this may be a read error. The chain recombines TRBV5-6 with TRBJ1-1; D possibly corresponds to TRBD1 (5 bases). The CDR3 covers 15 residues. CDR1 and CDR2 (germline): SGHDT, YYEEEE. The V end was cut by 0 bases, the J end by 7 bases, with 16 bases between. DNA for the CDR3: TGTGCCAGCAGCTTGGAGTCAGGGTCGCACATTGAAGCTTTCTTT. Its translation is CASSLESGSHIEAFF.

The genes are TRBV28 and TRBJ2-2; maybe TRBD2 (5 bases). CDR1 MDHEN and CDR2 SYDVKM come from the germline V gene. The CDR3 runs 18 residues. V was cut by 3 bases and J by 5 bases, with 22 bases left in between. The CDR3 nucleotides read TGTGCCAGCAGTTTCCGTCGCGAGGACTCGACGTTGACCGGGGAGCTGTTTTTT. Translating gives CASSFRREDSTLTGELFF.

This chain connects TRBV7-2 to TRBJ1-5; 8 bases match TRBD1. V shed 2 bases and J 0 bases; nucleotides not matched to a gene: 3. Per the germline V gene, CDR1 is SGHTA and CDR2 is FQGNSA. This CDR3 is built from 16 residues. This chain's CDR3 is CASSLYRGTSNQPQHF. DNA of the CDR3: TGTGCCAGCAGCTTATACAGGGGGACTAGCAATCAGCCCCAGCATTTT.

The V call is TRBV4-3, the J call TRBJ1-5, with D tentatively TRBD1 (5 bases). The CDR3 runs 14 residues. Germline values: CDR1 LGHNA, CDR2 YSLEER. V lost 1 base and J lost 6, with 10 bases in between. The CDR3 nucleotides are TGCGCCAGCAGCCAAGTACAGGCCGGTCAGCCCCAGCATTTT. Amino acids: CASSQVQAGQPQHF.

The chain uses TRBV7-8 and TRBJ1-5, with D uncertain. The V gene lost 0 bases and the J gene lost 4 bases, with 7 bases spanning the gap. The CDR3 loop spans 14 amino acids. The germline V gene has CDR1 SGHVS and CDR2 FQNEAQ. The CDR3 protein is CASSLAGGNQPQHF. Written as DNA, the CDR3 is TGTGCCAGCAGCTTAGCCGGCGGTAATCAGCCCCAGCATTTT.

J is TRBJ2-7 and V is TRBV7-9; the match to TRBD1 covers 9 bases. The germline V gene encodes CDR1 SEHNR and CDR2 FQNEAQ (reference sequence). The CDR3 is made up of 15 amino acids. After removal of 4 bases from V and 0 bases from J, the junction contained 4 bases not matched to a gene. The DNA for the CDR3 is TGTGCCAGCAGCTCGGGACAGGGATACTCCTACGAGCAGTACTTC. It codes for CASSSGQGYSYEQYF.

CDR3: CASGLGQGVEAFF. CDR3 nucleotide sequence: TGTGCTAGTGGTTTGGGTCAGGGGGTGGAAGCTTTCTTT. J is TRBJ1-1 and V is TRBV12-5, with TRBD1 matching 7 bases. Looked up from germline, CDR1 is LGHNT and CDR2 is FRNRAP. The CDR3 is 13 amino acids. The junction had 4 bases not matched to a gene; V was cut back by 1 base and J by 8 bases.

This sequence joins TRBV15 and TRBJ2-3, with D perhaps matching TRBD2 (6 bases). The CDR3 spans 14 residues. V was shortened by 4 bases and J by 2 bases, with 10 bases between the two germline ends. Germline values: CDR1 LNHNV, CDR2 YYDKDF (reference sequence). The chain's CDR3 is CATSTGGDTDTQYF. The DNA for the CDR3 is TGTGCCACCAGCACGGGCGGGGACACAGATACGCAGTATTTT.

V and J are TRBV7-2 and TRBJ2-1; TRBD2 agrees at 12 bases. From germline, CDR1 is SGHTA and CDR2 FQGNSA. V lost 3 bases and J lost 10; bases outside the gene matches: 10. The CDR3 has 16 residues. The CDR3 nucleotides are TGTGCCAGCAGCTTTGTCCTAGCGGGGGGGCCTCGCGAGCAGTTCTTC. Protein sequence: CASSFVLAGGPREQFF. Using reference TRBV7-2 and TRBJ2-1 for the parts outside the CDR3, the full variable domain is GAGVSQSPSNKVTEKGKDVELRCDPISGHTALYWYRQSLGQGLEFLIYFQGNSAPDKSGLPSDRFSAERTGGSVSTLTIQRTQQEDSAVYLCASSFVLAGGPREQFFGPGTRLTVL.

The J gene is TRBJ2-2, the V gene TRBV11-1; D not resolved. Germline V gene sequence: CDR1 SGHAT, CDR2 FQDESV (reference sequence). The CDR3 loop spans 14 amino acids. Trimming left V 6 bases short and J 1 base short, with 9 bases between. In DNA, the CDR3 is TGTGCCAGCAGTTACACAGTGAACACCGGGGAGCTGTTTTTT. It yields the protein CASSYTVNTGELFF. The full variable domain, in which reference TRBV11-1 and TRBJ2-2 provide the parts outside the CDR3, is EAEVAQSPRYKITEKSQAVAFWCDPISGHATLYWYRQILGQGPELLVQFQDESVVDDSQLPKDRFSAERLKGVDSTLKIQPAELGDSAMYLCASSYTVNTGELFFGEGSRLTVL.

V gene TRBV4-3 combines with J gene TRBJ1-2, with 8 bases lining up with TRBD1. This CDR3 is built from 16 residues. The germline V gene has CDR1 LGHNA and CDR2 YSLEER. J was trimmed by 4 bases and V by 0 bases; bases with no gene match: 7. CDR3 coding DNA: TGCGCCAGCAGCCAAGAAGACAGGGGAGGAACCTATGGCTACACCTTC. Its protein product is CASSQEDRGGTYGYTF.

This clone has just a few counts. The gene calls are TRBV19 and TRBJ2-2, with D possibly TRBD2 on 7 matching bases. There are 15 residues in the CDR3. The ends were cut back, 5 bases at V and 6 bases at J, with 16 bases in the middle. In germline, CDR1 is LNHDA, CDR2 SQIVND (reference sequence). The CDR3 coding sequence is TGTGCCAGTAGTGCCTCCGGGGGGACACCCGGGGAGCTGTTTTTT. Translating it yields CASSASGGTPGELFF.

The genes are TRBV19 and TRBJ1-2, with a weak D call TRBD1 (6 bases). CDR1 is LNHDA, CDR2 SQIVND, per germline (reference sequence). CDR3 length: 15 amino acids. Trimming cost V 7 bases and J 4 bases, with 19 bases left between them. The CDR3 region is CASTPRTDLSYGYTF. CDR3 DNA sequence: TGTGCCAGTACCCCACGGACAGACCTATCCTATGGCTACACCTTC.

This clone came up a few times. The chain uses TRBV20-1 and TRBJ1-5; D is ambiguous. Trimming took off 6 bases at V and 6 bases at J, with 3 bases between the two ends. The CDR3 has 9 amino acids. The germline V gene encodes CDR1 DFQATT and CDR2 SNEGSKA (reference sequence). The CDR3 coding sequence is TGCAGTGCCGGTCAGCCCCAGCATTTT. Translation: CSAGQPQHF.

The genes are TRBV27 and TRBJ1-2, with 9 positions matching TRBD1. This CDR3 spans 14 amino acids. Germline lookup yields CDR1 MNHEY and CDR2 SMNVEV (reference sequence). V dropped 5 bases and J dropped 8; count of bases not matched to a gene: 9. CDR3 sequence reads: CASSPQGAWEGYTF. For the CDR3, the DNA is TGTGCCAGCAGTCCACAGGGGGCTTGGGAAGGCTACACCTTC.

The gene calls are TRBV5-8 and TRBJ2-1, with 7 bases that match TRBD1. The germline V gene encodes CDR1 SGHTS and CDR2 YDEGEE. J gave up 4 bases and V 4 bases, and 5 bases lay outside the gene matches. The CDR3 has 14 residues. The CDR3 loop reads CASSLGQNYNEQFF. CDR3 bases: TGTGCCAGCAGCCTGGGACAGAATTACAATGAGCAGTTCTTC.

The V call is TRBV19, the J call TRBJ2-7; TRBD2 agrees at 7 bases. Unmatched junction bases numbered 3, after V lost 6 bases and J lost 4 bases. The CDR3 sequence is 12 residues long. CDR1 and CDR2 from the germline V gene are LNHDA and SQIVND (reference sequence). For the CDR3, the DNA is TGTGCCAGTAGCCCGGGGGGTTACGAGCAGTACTTC. Its translation: CASSPGGYEQYF. Complete variable domain (other parts from reference TRBV19 and TRBJ2-7): DGGITQSPKYLFRKEGQNVTLSCEQNLNHDAMYWYRQDPGQGLRLIYYSQIVNDFQKGDIAEGYSVSREKKESFPLTVTSAQKNPTAFYLCASSPGGYEQYFGPGTRLTVT.

This clone is a singleton in its sample. V and J are TRBV19 and TRBJ1-1; no reliable D call. The CDR3 runs 13 residues. The V and J ends lost 7 bases and 1 base respectively, with 10 bases between them. The germline V gene encodes CDR1 LNHDA and CDR2 SQIVND (reference sequence). The chain's CDR3 is CASISLKNTEAFF. As DNA, the CDR3 is TGTGCCAGTATTAGCCTTAAGAACACTGAAGCTTTCTTT. The full variable domain, rest sourced from reference TRBV19 and TRBJ1-1, is DGGITQSPKYLFRKEGQNVTLSCEQNLNHDAMYWYRQDPGQGLRLIYYSQIVNDFQKGDIAEGYSVSREKKESFPLTVTSAQKNPTAFYLCASISLKNTEAFFGQGTRLTVV.

V usage is TRBV5-1 and J usage is TRBJ2-3, with 8 bases identical to TRBD2. The CDR3 loop spans 15 amino acids. The J segment lost 4 bases and the V segment lost 0 bases, leaving 4 bases of the junction unmatched. CDR1 is SGHRS and CDR2 is YFSETQ in the germline V gene. The CDR3: CASSLGGGPADTQYF. Written as DNA, the CDR3 is TGCGCCAGCAGCTTGGGCGGGGGGCCCGCAGATACGCAGTATTTT.